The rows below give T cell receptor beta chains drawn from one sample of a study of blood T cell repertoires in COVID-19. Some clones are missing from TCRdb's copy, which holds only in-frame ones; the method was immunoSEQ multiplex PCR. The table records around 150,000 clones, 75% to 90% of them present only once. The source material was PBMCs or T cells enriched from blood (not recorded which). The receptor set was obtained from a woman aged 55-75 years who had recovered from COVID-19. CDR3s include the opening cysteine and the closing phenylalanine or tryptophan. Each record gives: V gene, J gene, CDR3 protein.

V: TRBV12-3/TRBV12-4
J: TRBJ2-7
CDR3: CASSWRTGYEQYF

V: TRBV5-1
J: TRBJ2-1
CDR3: CASSLGDTTNNEQFF

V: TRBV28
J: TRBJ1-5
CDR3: CASSLPQLRAQHF

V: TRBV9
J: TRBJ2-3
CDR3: CASSVDTFPDTQYF

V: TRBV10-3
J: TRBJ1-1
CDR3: CAMGTGLNTEAFF

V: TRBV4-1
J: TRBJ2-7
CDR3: CASSQDRSQAYEQYF

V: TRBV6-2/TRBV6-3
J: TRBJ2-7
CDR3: CASSYPTSGDISYEQYF

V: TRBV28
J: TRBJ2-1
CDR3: CASSLLAPYNEQFF

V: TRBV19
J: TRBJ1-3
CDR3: CASSIEAFSGNTIYF

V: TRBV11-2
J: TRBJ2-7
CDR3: CASSLVDTANYEQYF

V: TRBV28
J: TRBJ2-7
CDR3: CASRVQQGYEQYF

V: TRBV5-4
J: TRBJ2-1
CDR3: CASSITGTGGADEQFF

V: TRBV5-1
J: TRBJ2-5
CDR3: CTTTDNQETQYF

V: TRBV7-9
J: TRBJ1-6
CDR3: CASSRDTNSPLHF

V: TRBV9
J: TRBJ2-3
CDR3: CASSVEWRDATQYF

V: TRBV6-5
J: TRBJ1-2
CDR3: CASSYSRGYTF

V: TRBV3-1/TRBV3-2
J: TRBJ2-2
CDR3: CASSQAFDMAGGNTGELFF

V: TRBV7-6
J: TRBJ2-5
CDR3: CASSQPGGQETQYF

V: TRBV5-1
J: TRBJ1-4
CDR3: CASSAGGQYNEKLFF

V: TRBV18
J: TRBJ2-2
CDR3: CASSQRTGDTGELFF

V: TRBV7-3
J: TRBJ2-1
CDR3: CASSSFPSSRLAGRVNEQFF

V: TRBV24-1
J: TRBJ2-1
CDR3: CATSDLRFFPGAGFNEQFF

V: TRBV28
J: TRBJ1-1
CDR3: CASRGQGAVNTEAFF

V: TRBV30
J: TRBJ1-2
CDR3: CAWSVKGALVGYTF

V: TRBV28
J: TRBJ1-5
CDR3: CASLGQGGFQPQHF

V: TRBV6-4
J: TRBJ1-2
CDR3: CASRDTGQGMVGYTF

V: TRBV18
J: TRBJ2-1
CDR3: CASSLAGQSREQFF

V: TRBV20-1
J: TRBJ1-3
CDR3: CSASQGYRSGNTIYF

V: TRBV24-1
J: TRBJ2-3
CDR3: CATRGQGSTDTQYF

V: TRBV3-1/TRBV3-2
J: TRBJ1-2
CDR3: CASSHRQYTGGYGYTF

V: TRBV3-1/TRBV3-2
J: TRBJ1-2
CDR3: CASSRELNPYGYTF

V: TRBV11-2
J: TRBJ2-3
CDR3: CASKRRPGQGPTDTQYF

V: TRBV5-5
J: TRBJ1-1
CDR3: CASSLAQAGLAFF

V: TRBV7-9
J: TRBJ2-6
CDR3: CASSPPGGGSGANVLTF

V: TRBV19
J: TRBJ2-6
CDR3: CASSIGRGRANVLTF

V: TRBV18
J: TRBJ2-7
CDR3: CASSPGTGHSYEQYF

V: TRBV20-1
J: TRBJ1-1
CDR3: CSARDDRTKAFF

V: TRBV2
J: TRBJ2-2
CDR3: CASTSRGQGSGELFF

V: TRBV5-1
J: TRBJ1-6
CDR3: CASSSSARENSPLHF

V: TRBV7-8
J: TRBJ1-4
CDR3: CASRPSPRRTNEKLFF

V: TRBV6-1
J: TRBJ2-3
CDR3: CASSEGGGVDTQYF

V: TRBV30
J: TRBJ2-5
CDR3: CAWAGGQETQYF

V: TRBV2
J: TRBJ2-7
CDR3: CASRRDRVGEQYF

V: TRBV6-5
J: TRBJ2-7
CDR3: CATRGEIEQYF

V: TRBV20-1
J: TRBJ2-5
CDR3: CSALEETQYF

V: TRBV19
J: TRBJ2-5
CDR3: CASTPGGGPQETQYF

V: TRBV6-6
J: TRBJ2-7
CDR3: CASSYPGTVPTYEQYF

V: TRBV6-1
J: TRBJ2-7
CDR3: CASSELYEQYF

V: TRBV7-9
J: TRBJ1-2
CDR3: CASNVIQGNDYGYTF

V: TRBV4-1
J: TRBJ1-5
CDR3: CASSQDFQGGRRPQHF

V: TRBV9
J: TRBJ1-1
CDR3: CASSVGGVRTEAFF